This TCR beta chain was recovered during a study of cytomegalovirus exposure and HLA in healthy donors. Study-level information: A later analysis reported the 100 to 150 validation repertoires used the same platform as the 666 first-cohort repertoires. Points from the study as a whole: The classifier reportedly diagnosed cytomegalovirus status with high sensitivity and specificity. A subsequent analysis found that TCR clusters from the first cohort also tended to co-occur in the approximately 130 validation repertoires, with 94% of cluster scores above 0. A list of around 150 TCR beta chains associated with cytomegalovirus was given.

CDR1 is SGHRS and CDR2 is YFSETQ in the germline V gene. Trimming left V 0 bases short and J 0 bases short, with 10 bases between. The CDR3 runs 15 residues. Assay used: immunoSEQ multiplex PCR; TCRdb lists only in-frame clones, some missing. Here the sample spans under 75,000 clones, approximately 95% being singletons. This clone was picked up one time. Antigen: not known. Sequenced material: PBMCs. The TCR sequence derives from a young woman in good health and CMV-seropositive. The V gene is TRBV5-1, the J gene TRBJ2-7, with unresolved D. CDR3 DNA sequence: TGCGCCAGCAGCTTGGTTCAGGCGAGCTCCTACGAGCAGTACTTC. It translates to CASSLVQASSYEQYF.